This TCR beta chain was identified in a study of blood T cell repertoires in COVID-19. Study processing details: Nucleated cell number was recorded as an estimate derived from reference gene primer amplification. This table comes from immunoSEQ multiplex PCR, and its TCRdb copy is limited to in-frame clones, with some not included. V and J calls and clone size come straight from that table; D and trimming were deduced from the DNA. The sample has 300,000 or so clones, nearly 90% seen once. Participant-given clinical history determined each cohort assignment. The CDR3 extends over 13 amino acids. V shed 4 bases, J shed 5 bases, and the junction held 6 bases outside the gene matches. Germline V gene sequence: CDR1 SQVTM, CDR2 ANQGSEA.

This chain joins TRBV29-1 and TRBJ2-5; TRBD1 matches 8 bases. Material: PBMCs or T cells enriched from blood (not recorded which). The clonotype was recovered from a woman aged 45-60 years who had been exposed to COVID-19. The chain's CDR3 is CSVGTGPKETQYF. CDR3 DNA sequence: TGCAGCGTTGGGACAGGGCCGAAGGAGACCCAGTACTTC.